This record looks at one T cell receptor (beta chain) sequence and its context. Its antigen remains unidentified. No base quality values were provided; no much bigger clone lies one nucleotide off. These data originate in a study of T-cell memory formation after mild COVID-19 (dated by TCRdb to the early 2020s). With regard to the full study: TCR sequence clusters from the two donors were largely donor specific. In a couple of donors, T-cell clones that expanded and contracted after mild COVID-19 were followed by sequencing TCRalpha and TCRbeta repertoires longitudinally. The cohort comprised two young, previously healthy adult volunteers, one female and one male. Study-wide findings and limitations: The study included only a couple of mild cases, and larger cohorts that include severe cases with pre-infection samples were judged to be necessary. Contracting CD4+ clones turned up mainly in the CM and EM memory subsets, whereas EMRA was where CD8+ clones were enriched. SARS-CoV-2 specificity was not confirmed for the second-wave clones peaking on day 37. Some responding clones were detected in pre-infection memory, which suggested that pre-existing cross-reactive memory T cells had joined the SARS-CoV-2 response. From day 15 to 85, contracting clones showed balanced CD4/CD8 phenotypes, whereas a second wave of clones that expanded from day 15 to 37 leaned towards CD4+.

Sequenced on an Illumina NovaSeq 6000. cDNA libraries for TCRalpha and TCRbeta were prepared by 5'RACE using constant-segment primers, with sample barcodes and unique molecular identifiers added. Trizol reagent was used to extract RNA from every sample. Library amplification was performed in two PCR steps, and a second sample barcode and Illumina TruSeq adapters were introduced in the second step. The libraries were sequenced on an Illumina NovaSeq using 2 x 150 bp paired-end reads. As for the authors' bioinformatics: Demultiplexing of reads and collapsing into UMI-guided consensus sequences were performed with migec v1.2.7. With mixcr v2.1.11, UMI consensuses were aligned to TRA and TRB V and J templates and assembled into clonotypes. A clonotype was counted as expanded or contracted only if both edgeR and NoisET called the change significant, with noise models trained on biological replicates. For edgeR calls, the cutoffs were a false discovery rate-adjusted p below 0.01 and a log2 fold-change threshold of 1. As an exploratory analysis of dynamics, PCA with hierarchical clustering was applied to max-normalized trajectories of the 1000 most abundant clonotypes. Separately sequenced CD4+ and CD8+ repertoires were used to assign the CD4 or CD8 phenotype of responding clones. TCRdb trimmed the raw reads at Q25, called clones with MiXCR and kept productive beta chains. Rows with a matching CDR3 protein are joined into one entry that keeps the most common DNA and genes. TCRdb assigned the V and J calls; the authors' analysis was not used. Counted in this sample were some 290,000 distinct CDR3 sequences; under 20% of them appeared once. Of the sample, 20% to 25% falls within the top ten clones.

CDR1 ENHRY and CDR2 SYGVKD are derived from the germline V gene. The CDR3, from cysteine to phenylalanine, totals 13 residues. Only the CDR3 portion is preserved as DNA: 39 bases, with reading frame beginning at the first base. The V end loses 10 bases and the J end loses 4 bases, and a stretch of 11 bases separates them. Ficoll-Paque density gradient centrifugation was used to isolate PBMCs. Material for sequencing was PBMCs or a T cell subset sorted from them (not recorded which). This chain joins TRBV10-3 to TRBJ2-6; the D gene identity is not certain. The source is a man younger than 35 who had mild COVID-19 (a few samples of this study predate the infection). The sample titles of this study are shuffled in the database, so cell type and time point are left out; the donor was told from shared clones. The sequenced DNA: TGTGCCACCAAGGAAGGGGGGGCCAACGTCCTGACTTTC. It translates as CATKEGGANVLTF.